This record looks at one T cell receptor beta chain sequence and its context. This CDR3 comprises 16 residues. J was trimmed by 2 bases and V by 2 bases; bases with no gene match: 7. Germline lookup yields CDR1 ENHRY and CDR2 SYGVKD. These data belong to a study of blood T cell repertoires in COVID-19. Some clones are missing from TCRdb's copy, which holds only in-frame ones; the method was immunoSEQ multiplex PCR. This sample has around 90,000 clones, with approximately 92% found just once. Sequencing input: peripheral blood. V and J are TRBV10-3 and TRBJ2-5; 8 bases line up with TRBD1. The sequence derives from a woman aged 60 to 75 with active COVID-19. The CDR3 coding sequence is TGTGCCATCAGTGAGCCTCGCGGACAGGGACAAGAGACCCAGTACTTC. It translates to CAISEPRGQGQETQYF.